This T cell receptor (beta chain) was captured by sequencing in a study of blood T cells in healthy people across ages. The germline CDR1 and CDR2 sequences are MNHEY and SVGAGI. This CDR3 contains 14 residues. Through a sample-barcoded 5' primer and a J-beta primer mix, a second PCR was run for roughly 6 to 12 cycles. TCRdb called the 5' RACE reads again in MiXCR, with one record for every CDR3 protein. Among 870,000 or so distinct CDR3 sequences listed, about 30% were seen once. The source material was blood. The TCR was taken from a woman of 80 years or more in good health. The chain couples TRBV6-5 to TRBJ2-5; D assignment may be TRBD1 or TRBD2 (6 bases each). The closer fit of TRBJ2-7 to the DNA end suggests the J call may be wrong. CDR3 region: CASRPGTRRDEQYF. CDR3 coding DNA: TGTGCCTCACGCCCCGGGACACGGAGGGACGAGCAGTACTTC.